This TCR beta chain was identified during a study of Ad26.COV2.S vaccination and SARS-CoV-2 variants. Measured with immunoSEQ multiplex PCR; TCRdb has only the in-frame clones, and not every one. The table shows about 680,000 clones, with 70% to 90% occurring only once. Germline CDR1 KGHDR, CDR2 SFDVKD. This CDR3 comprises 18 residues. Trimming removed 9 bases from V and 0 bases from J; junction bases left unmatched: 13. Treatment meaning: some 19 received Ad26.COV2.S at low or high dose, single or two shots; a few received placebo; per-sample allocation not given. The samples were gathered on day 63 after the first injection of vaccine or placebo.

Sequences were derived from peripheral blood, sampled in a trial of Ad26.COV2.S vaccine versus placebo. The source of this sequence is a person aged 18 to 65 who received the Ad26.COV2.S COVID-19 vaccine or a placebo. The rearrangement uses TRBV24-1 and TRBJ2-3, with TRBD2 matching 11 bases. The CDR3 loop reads CATSQPGLAETSTDTQYF. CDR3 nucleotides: TGTGCCACCTCTCAGCCGGGACTAGCGGAGACTAGCACAGATACGCAGTATTTT.